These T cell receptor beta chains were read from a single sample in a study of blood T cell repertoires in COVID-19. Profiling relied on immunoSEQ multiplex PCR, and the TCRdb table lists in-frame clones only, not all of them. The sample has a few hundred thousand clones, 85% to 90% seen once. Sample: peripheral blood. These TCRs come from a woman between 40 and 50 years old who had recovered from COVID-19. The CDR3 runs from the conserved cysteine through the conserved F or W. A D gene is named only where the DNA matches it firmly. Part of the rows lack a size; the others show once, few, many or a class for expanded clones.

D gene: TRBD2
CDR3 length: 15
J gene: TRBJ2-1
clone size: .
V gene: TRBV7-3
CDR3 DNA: TGTGCCAGCAGCTTCATGGTAGCGGGGGCCAATGAGCAGTTCTTC
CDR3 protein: CASSFMVAGANEQFF

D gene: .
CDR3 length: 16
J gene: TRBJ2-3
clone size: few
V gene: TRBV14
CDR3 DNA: TGTGCCAGCAAAACCCCCACTAGTGCGGTGCCTGATACGCAGTATTTT
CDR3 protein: CASKTPTSAVPDTQYF

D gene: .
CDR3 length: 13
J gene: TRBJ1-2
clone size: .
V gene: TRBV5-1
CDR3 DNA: TGCGCCAGCAGGCCAGGGACACAGTATGGCTACACCTTC
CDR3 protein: CASRPGTQYGYTF

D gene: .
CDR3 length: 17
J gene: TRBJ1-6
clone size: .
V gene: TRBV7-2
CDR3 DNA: TGTGCCAGCAGCTTAGAACCCCCGAGCTCCTATAATTCACCCCTCCACTTT
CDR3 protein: CASSLEPPSSYNSPLHF

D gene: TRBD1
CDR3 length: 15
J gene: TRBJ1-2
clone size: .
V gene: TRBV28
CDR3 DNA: TGTGCCAGCAGTTGGACAGGGGGCGGTAACTATGGCTACACCTTC
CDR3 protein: CASSWTGGGNYGYTF

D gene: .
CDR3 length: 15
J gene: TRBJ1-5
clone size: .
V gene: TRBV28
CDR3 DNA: TGTGCCAGCAGTCCCTATATCCACCTAGATCAGCCCCAGCATTTT
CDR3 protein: CASSPYIHLDQPQHF

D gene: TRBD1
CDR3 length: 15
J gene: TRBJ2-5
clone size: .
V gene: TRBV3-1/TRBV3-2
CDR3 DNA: TGTGCCAGCAGCGGAAACGGACAGGGCATAGAGACCCAGTACTTC
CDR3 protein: CASSGNGQGIETQYF

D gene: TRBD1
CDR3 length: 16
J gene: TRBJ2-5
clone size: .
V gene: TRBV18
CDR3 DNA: TGTGCCAGCTCACCTAGGACAGGGGGAGATCAAGAGACCCAGTACTTC
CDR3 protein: CASSPRTGGDQETQYF

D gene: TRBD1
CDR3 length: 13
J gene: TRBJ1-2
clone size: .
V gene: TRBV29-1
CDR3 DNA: TGCAGCGTGCCCCGGGCAGGGGGCTTTGGCTACACCTTC
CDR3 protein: CSVPRAGGFGYTF

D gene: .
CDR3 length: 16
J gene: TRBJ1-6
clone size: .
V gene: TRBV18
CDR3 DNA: TGTGCCAGCTCACCACCGGGTCAGGGTGCTAATTCACCCCTCCACTTT
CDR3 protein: CASSPPGQGANSPLHF

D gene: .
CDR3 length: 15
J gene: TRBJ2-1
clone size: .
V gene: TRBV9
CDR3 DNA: TGTGCCAGCAGCGTAGGGGCCAGCACCTACAATGAGCAGTTCTTC
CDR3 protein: CASSVGASTYNEQFF

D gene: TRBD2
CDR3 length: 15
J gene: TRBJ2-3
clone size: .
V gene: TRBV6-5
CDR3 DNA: TGTGCCAGCAGTTCTAGCGGGGGGCACACAGATACGCAGTATTTT
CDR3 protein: CASSSSGGHTDTQYF

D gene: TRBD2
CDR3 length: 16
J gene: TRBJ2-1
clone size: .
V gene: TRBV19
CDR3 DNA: TGTGCCAGTAGTATAGGAGCGGGGCCCGGTGACAATGAGCAGTTCTTC
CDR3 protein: CASSIGAGPGDNEQFF

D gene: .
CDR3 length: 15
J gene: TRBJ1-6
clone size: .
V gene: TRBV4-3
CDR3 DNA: TGCGCCAGCAGCCAAAGGTTGGAGGGGAGTTCACCCCTCCACTTT
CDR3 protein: CASSQRLEGSSPLHF

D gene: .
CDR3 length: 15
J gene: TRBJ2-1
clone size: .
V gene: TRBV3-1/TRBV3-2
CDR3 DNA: TGTGCCAGCAGCCCCGGGGGAGGTTTCCACAATGAGCAGTTCTTC
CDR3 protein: CASSPGGGFHNEQFF

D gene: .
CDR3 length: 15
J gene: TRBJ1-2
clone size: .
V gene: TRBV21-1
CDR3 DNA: TGTGCCAGCAGGGTCGCAACAGGGGGAGTATATGGCTACACCTTC
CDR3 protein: CASRVATGGVYGYTF

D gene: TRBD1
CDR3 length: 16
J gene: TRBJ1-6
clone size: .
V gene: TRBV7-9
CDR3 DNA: TGTGCCAGCAGCTTAGCGTACCAGGGGGAGGATTCACCCCTCCACTTT
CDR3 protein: CASSLAYQGEDSPLHF

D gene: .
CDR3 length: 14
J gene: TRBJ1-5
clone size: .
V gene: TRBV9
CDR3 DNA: TGTGCCAGCAGCGTAGATCATAGCAATCAGCCCCAGCATTTT
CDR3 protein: CASSVDHSNQPQHF

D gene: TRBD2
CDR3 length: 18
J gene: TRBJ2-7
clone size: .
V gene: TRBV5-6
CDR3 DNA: TGTGCCAGCAGCTTGGCCGTAGGAGCGGGGGGGCCGGGTTACGAGCAGTACTTC
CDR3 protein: CASSLAVGAGGPGYEQYF

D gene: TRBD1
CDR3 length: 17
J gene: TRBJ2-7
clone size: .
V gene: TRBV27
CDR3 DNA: TGTGCCACCGGACGGGACAGGGGGCGCGCTTTGTCCCACGAGCAGTACTTC
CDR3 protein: CATGRDRGRALSHEQYF

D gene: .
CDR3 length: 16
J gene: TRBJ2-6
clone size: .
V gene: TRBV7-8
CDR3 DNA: TGTGCCAGCAGCTTACTACCCCCCTCTGGGGCCAACGTCCTGACTTTC
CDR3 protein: CASSLLPPSGANVLTF

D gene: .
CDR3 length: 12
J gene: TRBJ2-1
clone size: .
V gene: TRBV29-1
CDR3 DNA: TGCAGCCTACGGACAGAGCACAATGAGCAGTTCTTC
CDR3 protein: CSLRTEHNEQFF

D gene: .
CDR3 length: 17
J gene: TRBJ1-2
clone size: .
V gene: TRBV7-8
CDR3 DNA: TGTGCCAGCAGCTTAGTGAAAGGAGTTAACAGGGACTATGGCTACACCTTC
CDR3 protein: CASSLVKGVNRDYGYTF

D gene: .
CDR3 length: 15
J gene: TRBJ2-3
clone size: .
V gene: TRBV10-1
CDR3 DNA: TGCGCCAGCAGTGAGCGGACTGGATCGGGGGATACGCAGTATTTT
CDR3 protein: CASSERTGSGDTQYF

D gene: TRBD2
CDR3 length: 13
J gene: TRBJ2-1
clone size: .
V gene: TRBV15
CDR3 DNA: TGTGCCACCAGGCCTAGCGGGTTCTATGAGCAGTTCTTC
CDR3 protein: CATRPSGFYEQFF

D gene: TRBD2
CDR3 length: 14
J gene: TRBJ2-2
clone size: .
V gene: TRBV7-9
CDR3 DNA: TGTGCCAGCAGCTTGGAGGGAGGGACCGGGGAGCTGTTTTTT
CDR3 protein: CASSLEGGTGELFF

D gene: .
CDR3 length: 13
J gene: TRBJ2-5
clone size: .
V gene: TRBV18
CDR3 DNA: TGTGCCAGCTCACCAGGCTTTCAAGAGACCCAGTACTTC
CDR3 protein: CASSPGFQETQYF

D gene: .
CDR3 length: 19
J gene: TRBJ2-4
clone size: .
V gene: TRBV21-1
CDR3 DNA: TGTGCCAGCAGCAAAAGCGGGGACAATAATACTCTAGCCAAAAACATTCAGTACTTC
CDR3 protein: CASSKSGDNNTLAKNIQYF

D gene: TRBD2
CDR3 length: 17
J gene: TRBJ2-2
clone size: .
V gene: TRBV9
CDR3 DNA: TGTGCCAGCAGTGACCCTCTAGCGGGGGGGAACACCGGGGAGCTGTTTTTT
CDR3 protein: CASSDPLAGGNTGELFF